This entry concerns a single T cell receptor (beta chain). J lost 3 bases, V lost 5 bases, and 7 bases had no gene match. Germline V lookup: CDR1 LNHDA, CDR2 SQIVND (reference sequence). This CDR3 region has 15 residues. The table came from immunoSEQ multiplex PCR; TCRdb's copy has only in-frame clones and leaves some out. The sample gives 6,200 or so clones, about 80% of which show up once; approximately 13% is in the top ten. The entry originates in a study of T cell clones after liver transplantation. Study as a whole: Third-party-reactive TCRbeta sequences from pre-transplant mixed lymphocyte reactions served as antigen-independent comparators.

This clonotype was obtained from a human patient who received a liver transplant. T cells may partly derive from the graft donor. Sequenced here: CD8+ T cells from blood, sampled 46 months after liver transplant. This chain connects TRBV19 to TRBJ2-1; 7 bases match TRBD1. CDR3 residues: CASSPGTAIYNEQFF. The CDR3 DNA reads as TGTGCCAGTAGTCCCGGGACAGCTATCTACAATGAGCAGTTCTTC. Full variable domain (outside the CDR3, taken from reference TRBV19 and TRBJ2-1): DGGITQSPKYLFRKEGQNVTLSCEQNLNHDAMYWYRQDPGQGLRLIYYSQIVNDFQKGDIAEGYSVSREKKESFPLTVTSAQKNPTAFYLCASSPGTAIYNEQFFGPGTRLTVL.